The 5 T cell receptor beta chains in this list originate from one sample, sequenced in a study of T cells in Graves' hyperthyroidism and ophthalmopathy. The CDR3 regions of TCR beta were amplified from RNA transcripts. In the first-round RT-PCR of the TCR CDR3, the HTBI primer set was used. MiXCR, run by TCRdb on the multiplex PCR reads, gives a single entry per CDR3 protein. The sample yields around 280,000 distinct CDR3 sequences, about an eighth seen once. The sequencing sample was made of blood. The receptors come from a woman under 40 with Graves' hyperthyroidism that later progressed to Graves' ophthalmopathy.

This clonotype was detected ten times or more. The rearrangement links TRBV2 to TRBJ2-7; the D call may be TRBD1 or TRBD2 (5 bases each). This CDR3 is 14 amino acids long. Germline V gene lookup returns CDR1 SNHLY and CDR2 FYNNEI. V lost 5 bases and J lost 0, with 11 bases in between. This CDR3 is CASSSGATSYEQYF. DNA for the CDR3: TGTGCCAGCAGTTCCGGGGCAACCTCCTACGAGCAGTACTTC.

This clonotype has ten or more counts. This chain links TRBV11-2 with TRBJ1-2; 7 nucleotides align to TRBD1. Germline V gives CDR1 SGHAT, CDR2 FQNNGV. Germline trimming cut 6 bases from V and 1 base from J; bases unmatched to any gene: 8. The CDR3 is 15 residues long. The CDR3 nucleotides are TGTGCCAGCAGGAACCTTCGGGACAGTAACTATGGCTACACCTTC. Its translation is CASRNLRDSNYGYTF.

The chain recombines TRBV19 with TRBJ1-2, with 9 bases that match TRBD1. CDR3 length equals 14 residues. Germline lookup yields CDR1 LNHDA and CDR2 SQIVND (reference sequence). Trimming cost V 6 bases and J 13 bases; bases outside gene matches: 15. CDR3 region: CASRVGDPTGGVTF. The CDR3 region has the DNA TGTGCCAGTAGAGTAGGGGATCCAACAGGGGGCGTCACCTTC.

At least ten counts were recorded for this clonotype. The rearrangement joins TRBV20-1 to TRBJ2-3; tentative D call: TRBD2 (6 bases). The CDR3 has 14 amino acids. V lost 5 bases to trimming and J lost 2 bases, with 14 bases between them. Germline lookup yields CDR1 DFQATT and CDR2 SNEGSKA (reference sequence). CDR3 nucleotides: TGCAGTGCTCCCGAGGCGGGACTCACAGATACGCAGTATTTT. It translates to CSAPEAGLTDTQYF.

There are many counts of this clonotype. The chain couples TRBV13 to TRBJ2-5; D remains ambiguous. V shed 0 bases and J shed 5 bases, with 4 bases lying between them. Germline-derived CDR1 and CDR2 are PRHDT and FYEKMQ (reference sequence). The CDR3 is made up of 12 amino acids. The CDR3 bases are TGTGCCAGCAGCTTAGGCGTGGAGACCCAGTACTTC. This codes for CASSLGVETQYF.